This T cell receptor (beta chain) appears in the sequencing data of a study of blood T cell repertoires in COVID-19. Study information: Italy, Spain and the United States were the sources of the convalescent and acute COVID-19 samples. Sources were T cells, B-cell-depleted T cells, or PBMCs; the material itself was cDNA or gDNA.

V shed 6 bases, J shed 6 bases, and the junction held 14 bases outside the gene matches. CDR3 size: 16 residues. In germline, CDR1 is SGHAT, CDR2 FQNNGV. Repertoires were generated with immunoSEQ multiplex PCR, while TCRdb's copy carries only in-frame clones and drops some. The sample has 150,000 or so clones, roughly 83% seen once. This rearrangement joins TRBV11-2 to TRBJ2-1; 7 bases are shared with TRBD1. The TCR was taken from a man between 18 and 29 years old with active or convalescent COVID-19. The sample comprised peripheral blood. CDR3 sequence: CASSQGRDRIFNEQFF. In nucleotides, the CDR3 is TGTGCCAGCAGTCAGGGCCGGGACAGAATATTCAATGAGCAGTTCTTC.